These 5 T cell receptor beta chains were all obtained from the same sample, sequenced in a study of control samples from healthy donors and cancer patients. Profiled with immunoSEQ multiplex PCR; TCRdb holds only in-frame clones, not every one. The data hold approximately 160,000 clones, with 90% to 95% observed a single time. Sequenced: blood. The source is a woman in her late teens or twenties in good health.

The gene calls are TRBV19 and TRBJ2-1, with 7 bases lining up with TRBD2. The germline V gene has CDR1 LNHDA and CDR2 SQIVND (reference sequence). With V trimmed by 7 bases and J by 2 bases, 8 bases remained unmatched. There are 15 residues in the CDR3. CDR3 residues: CASTIAGVAYNEQFF. The CDR3 nucleotides read TGTGCCAGTACTATTGCGGGAGTAGCCTACAATGAGCAGTTCTTC.

The chain has TRBV5-4 and TRBJ2-1; 8 bases map to TRBD1. With V trimmed by 3 bases and J by 7 bases, 9 bases remained unmatched. This CDR3 spans 15 amino acids. Germline assignment: CDR1 SGHNT and CDR2 YYREEE (reference sequence). The CDR3 protein is CASSSGGQGLNEQFF. The CDR3 region has the DNA TGTGCCAGCAGCTCTGGAGGACAGGGTTTGAATGAGCAGTTCTTC.

The V gene is TRBV6-1, the J gene TRBJ2-1; D call uncertain. The V gene's germline CDR1 is MNHNS and CDR2 SASEGT. This CDR3 has 16 residues. V lost 2 bases to trimming and J lost 1 base, with 12 bases between them. This CDR3 is CASSEFGGVSYNEQFF. In nucleotides, the CDR3 is TGTGCCAGCAGTGAATTTGGCGGAGTGTCCTACAATGAGCAGTTCTTC.

V gene TRBV7-2 combines with J gene TRBJ2-1, with D maybe TRBD2 (5 bases). Trimming took 5 bases from V and 10 from J, leaving 9 bases between them. The CDR3 is 11 residues long. Germline CDR1 is SGHTA and CDR2 is FQGNSA. The CDR3 bases are TGTGCCAGCAGCCCCAGGAGGGAGCAGTTCTTC. This codes for CASSPRREQFF.

The chain employs TRBV4-1 and TRBJ1-2; D is unresolved. CDR1 and CDR2 (germline): MGHRA, YSYEKL. The CDR3 length is 14 residues. V lost 1 base to trimming and J lost 4 bases, with 10 bases between them. CDR3 sequence: CASSQAVIVYGYTF. CDR3 nucleotides: TGCGCCAGCAGCCAAGCCGTCATAGTCTATGGCTACACCTTC.